The rows below give T cell receptor beta chains drawn from one sample of a study of shared clonotypes between healthy human individuals. Some clones are missing from TCRdb's copy, which holds only in-frame ones; the method was immunoSEQ multiplex PCR. The sample yields 2,100,000 or so clones, nearly 97% seen once. The sample taken for sequencing was naive CD4+ T cells sorted from blood. These receptors came from a man aged 18 to 29 in good health. Each CDR3 is given with its conserved first and last residue. The order of the fields is D gene, clone size, V gene, CDR3 length, J gene, CDR3 protein, CDR3 DNA. The D gene is left open where the match is weak. The size entry is marked missing in some rows and otherwise reads once, few, many or a size class.

-	-	TRBV4-1	17	TRBJ2-3	CASSQRVGGGSTDTQYF	TGCGCCAGCAGCCAACGCGTAGGGGGGGGTAGCACAGATACGCAGTATTTT
-	-	TRBV18	14	TRBJ1-1	CASSPLEGNTEAFF	TGTGCCAGCTCACCCCTCGAGGGGAACACTGAAGCTTTCTTT
-	-	TRBV18	12	TRBJ1-3	CASSPPLDTIYF	TGTGCCAGCTCACCACCGCTGGACACCATATATTTT
-	-	TRBV14	15	TRBJ1-6	CASSQEGTSFSPLHF	TGTGCCAGCAGCCAGGAGGGGACCAGCTTTTCACCCCTCCACTTT
-	-	TRBV6-1	13	TRBJ2-7	CASGTPLAYEQYF	TGTGCCAGTGGGACCCCCCTGGCCTACGAGCAGTACTTC
TRBD1	-	TRBV18	16	TRBJ2-4	CASSIQQGATKNIQYF	TGTGCCAGCTCAATCCAACAGGGGGCTACCAAAAACATTCAGTACTTC
TRBD1	-	TRBV2	15	TRBJ2-2	CASSKWDRGAGELFF	TGTGCCAGCAGTAAATGGGACAGGGGGGCCGGGGAGCTGTTTTTT
TRBD2	once	TRBV5-1	12	TRBJ2-1	CASSVSGFEQFF	TGCGCCAGCAGCGTTAGCGGGTTCGAGCAGTTCTTC
-	-	TRBV19	14	TRBJ2-5	CASSMWGQQETQYF	TGTGCCAGTAGTATGTGGGGGCAGCAGGAGACCCAGTACTTC
TRBD2	once	TRBV7-8	15	TRBJ2-2	CASSPGREDTGELFF	TGTGCCAGCAGCCCTGGACGGGAGGATACCGGGGAGCTGTTTTTT
TRBD2	-	TRBV25-1	15	TRBJ2-7	CASSELAGTAYEQYF	TGTGCCAGCAGTGAATTAGCGGGGACCGCCTACGAGCAGTACTTC
-	-	TRBV19	11	TRBJ2-5	CASSRGETQYF	TGTGCCAGTTCCCGTGGCGAGACCCAGTACTTC
-	-	TRBV5-1	17	TRBJ2-3	CASSWAGTSMGTDTQYF	TGCGCCAGCAGCTGGGCCGGGACCTCAATGGGCACAGATACGCAGTATTTT
-	-	TRBV5-1	14	TRBJ1-1	CASSWNVGPAEAFF	TGCGCCAGCAGCTGGAACGTGGGTCCCGCTGAAGCTTTCTTT
-	-	TRBV7-9	14	TRBJ1-1	CASSLHPVGTEAFF	TGTGCCAGCAGCTTACATCCAGTAGGGACTGAAGCTTTCTTT
-	-	TRBV2	14	TRBJ1-4	CASREGTANEKLFF	TGTGCCAGCAGGGAGGGGACGGCTAATGAAAAACTGTTTTTT
-	once	TRBV18	15	TRBJ1-1	CASSQSTLMNTEAFF	TGTGCCAGCTCACAGTCGACATTAATGAACACTGAAGCTTTCTTT
-	-	TRBV6-5	13	TRBJ2-3	CASSRGTRDTQYF	TGTGCCAGCAGTAGGGGGACCCGGGATACGCAGTATTTT
-	once	TRBV6-1	16	TRBJ2-7	CASSDAPGHQSYEQYF	TGTGCCAGCAGTGACGCCCCCGGGCACCAATCCTACGAGCAGTACTTC
-	-	TRBV13	10	TRBJ2-4	CASKAPVQYF	TGTGCCAGCAAGGCCCCCGTTCAGTACTTC
-	-	TRBV9	13	TRBJ1-4	CASSRGPNEKLFF	TGTGCCAGCAGCCGAGGCCCTAATGAAAAACTGTTTTTT
TRBD1	-	TRBV6-1	16	TRBJ2-7	CASSEGYRGLGYEQYF	TGTGCCAGCAGTGAAGGATACAGGGGGCTTGGGTACGAGCAGTACTTC
TRBD1	-	TRBV18	15	TRBJ1-2	CASSPEGTASYGYTF	TGTGCCAGCTCACCAGAGGGGACAGCCTCGTATGGCTACACCTTC
-	-	TRBV30	13	TRBJ1-1	CASSRDGIRRAFF	TGTGCCTCGAGCCGGGACGGCATTAGGAGAGCTTTCTTT
-	-	TRBV2	15	TRBJ2-4	CASSIIGVAKNIQYF	TGTGCCAGCAGCATTATCGGGGTAGCCAAAAACATTCAGTACTTC
-	-	TRBV10-1	15	TRBJ1-2	CASSLHRENNYGYTF	TGCGCCAGCAGCCTCCACAGGGAGAATAACTATGGCTACACCTTC